Listed below are T cell receptor beta chains from one sample, sequenced in a study of blood T cell repertoires in COVID-19. The repertoire was sequenced with immunoSEQ multiplex PCR; TCRdb's copy has only in-frame clones and lacks some. The sample yields 150,000 to 200,000 clones, about 83% seen once. Sequences were obtained from peripheral blood. The source is a woman in her late teens or twenties who had recovered from COVID-19. The CDR3 runs from the conserved cysteine through the conserved F or W. A D gene is named only where the DNA matches it firmly. A row's size may be missing; if present it is once, few, many or a size class.

NA | TRBJ2-1 | TRBV9 | NA | CASSVETSVNEQFF | TGTGCCAGCAGCGTAGAGACTAGTGTGAATGAGCAGTTCTTC
NA | TRBJ1-6 | TRBV6-5 | NA | CASSPRAVSPLHF | TGTGCCAGCAGCCCCCGAGCGGTTTCACCCCTCCACTTT
NA | TRBJ1-2 | TRBV19 | TRBD1 | CASRGRQGDYGYTF | TGTGCCAGTAGGGGCCGACAGGGCGACTATGGCTACACCTTC
NA | TRBJ2-3 | TRBV12-5 | NA | CASGLSSVAETQYF | TGTGCTAGTGGTTTGAGTAGCGTGGCAGAGACGCAGTATTTT
NA | TRBJ1-1 | TRBV7-9 | TRBD1 | CASSLTGVATEAFF | TGTGCCAGCAGCCTGACAGGGGTGGCCACTGAAGCTTTCTTT
NA | TRBJ1-1 | TRBV5-1 | NA | CASSLDMFTEAFF | TGCGCCAGCAGCTTGGACATGTTCACTGAAGCTTTCTTT
NA | TRBJ1-2 | TRBV13 | TRBD1 | CASSDRGGGYTF | TGTGCCAGCAGCGACAGGGGGGGAGGCTACACCTTC
few | TRBJ1-2 | TRBV30 | TRBD1 | CAWSVEQGAGYTF | TGTGCCTGGAGTGTAGAACAGGGGGCCGGCTACACCTTC
NA | TRBJ2-1 | TRBV25-1 | TRBD2 | CASSERGNRFF | TGTGCCAGCAGTGAGCGGGGGAATCGGTTCTTC
once | TRBJ1-2 | TRBV27 | NA | CASSLSGGGNGYTF | TGTGCCAGCAGTTTATCGGGCGGGGGCAATGGCTACACCTTC
NA | TRBJ1-5 | TRBV19 | TRBD1 | CASSIFWTGGWQPQHF | TGTGCCAGTAGTATTTTCTGGACAGGGGGTTGGCAGCCCCAGCATTTT
NA | TRBJ2-1 | TRBV7-8 | TRBD1 | CASSSSGTGGADEQFF | TGTGCCAGCAGCTCCTCGGGGACAGGGGGGGCGGATGAGCAGTTCTTC
NA | TRBJ2-2 | TRBV3-1/TRBV3-2 | NA | CASSPQGNTGELFF | TGTGCCAGCAGCCCCCAGGGGAACACCGGGGAGCTGTTTTTT
NA | TRBJ1-1 | TRBV5-1 | NA | CASSLWATMGNTEAFF | TGCGCCAGCAGCTTGTGGGCGACAATGGGGAACACTGAAGCTTTCTTT
once | TRBJ2-3 | TRBV6-4 | NA | CASSDSVGSGSTDTQYF | TGTGCCAGCAGTGACTCGGTAGGGAGCGGAAGCACAGATACGCAGTATTTT
once | TRBJ2-4 | TRBV19 | TRBD2 | CASSSILSGRGGNIQYF | TGTGCCAGTAGTTCAATTCTCAGCGGGAGAGGGGGAAACATTCAGTACTTC
NA | TRBJ1-1 | TRBV7-8 | NA | CASSLASKWAATFTEAFF | TGTGCCAGCAGCTTAGCGTCTAAGTGGGCAGCCACATTCACTGAAGCTTTCTTT
NA | TRBJ2-1 | TRBV29-1 | TRBD2 | CSVGAGGHDEQFF | TGCAGCGTTGGAGCGGGGGGCCACGATGAGCAGTTCTTC
once | TRBJ2-6 | TRBV6-4 | NA | CASSPTPSSGANVLTF | TGTGCCAGCTCCCCGACTCCTAGCTCTGGGGCCAACGTCCTGACTTTC
NA | TRBJ1-2 | TRBV6-5 | NA | CASSYVDKLDGYTF | TGTGCCAGCAGTTACGTGGACAAATTGGATGGCTACACCTTC
NA | TRBJ1-1 | TRBV18 | TRBD1 | CASSPQGDTEAFF | TGTGCCAGCTCACCCCAGGGGGACACTGAAGCTTTCTTT
NA | TRBJ2-1 | TRBV24-1 | TRBD1 | CATSSGQGFDEQFF | TGTGCCACCAGTTCGGGACAGGGTTTCGATGAGCAGTTCTTC
NA | TRBJ2-3 | TRBV2 | TRBD2 | CARSTSEGTDTQYF | TGTGCCAGGTCGACTAGCGAAGGCACAGATACGCAGTATTTT
NA | TRBJ2-1 | TRBV4-1 | NA | CASTHLGIGEQFF | TGCGCCAGCACCCACCTAGGTATCGGTGAGCAGTTCTTC
NA | TRBJ2-1 | TRBV30 | TRBD2 | CAWRRDRIFGLAGGNEQFF | TGTGCCTGGAGAAGGGACAGAATTTTCGGGCTAGCGGGAGGTAATGAGCAGTTCTTC
NA | TRBJ1-6 | TRBV7-2 | NA | CASSPPRTVYNSPLHF | TGTGCCAGCAGCCCGCCCCGGACAGTTTATAATTCACCCCTCCACTTT
NA | TRBJ2-1 | TRBV11-2 | NA | CASSLGRLSSYNEQFF | TGTGCCAGCAGCTTAGGACGACTGAGCTCCTACAATGAGCAGTTCTTC
NA | TRBJ1-2 | TRBV11-1 | NA | CASSQLQDYGYTF | TGTGCCAGCAGCCAACTACAGGACTATGGCTACACCTTC
NA | TRBJ2-7 | TRBV5-1 | NA | CASSLQGEGAYEQYF | TGCGCCAGCAGCTTGCAAGGAGAAGGGGCCTACGAGCAGTACTTC
NA | TRBJ2-5 | TRBV4-2 | NA | CASRGMGEETQYF | TGTGCCAGCAGGGGAATGGGAGAAGAGACCCAGTACTTC
NA | TRBJ2-5 | TRBV11-2 | NA | CASSLDISEETQYF | TGTGCCAGCAGCTTAGATATTAGTGAAGAGACCCAGTACTTC
NA | TRBJ1-6 | TRBV30 | TRBD1 | CAWDTGDSPLHF | TGTGCCTGGGACACAGGGGATTCACCCCTCCACTTT
NA | TRBJ2-3 | TRBV2 | TRBD2 | CASMLIAGGLNTQYF | TGTGCCAGCATGCTGATCGCGGGGGGTCTCAATACGCAGTATTTT
NA | TRBJ1-1 | TRBV9 | TRBD1 | CASGAGTGGRNTEAFF | TGTGCCAGCGGGGCCGGGACAGGGGGCCGAAATACTGAAGCTTTCTTT
NA | TRBJ1-2 | TRBV18 | TRBD1 | CASSPTGQGIYGYTF | TGTGCCAGCTCACCCACGGGACAGGGGATCTATGGCTACACCTTC
NA | TRBJ2-6 | TRBV24-1 | NA | CATRNSSGANVLTF | TGTGCCACCAGAAATAGCTCTGGGGCCAACGTCCTGACTTTC
NA | TRBJ2-1 | TRBV18 | TRBD2 | CASSPGLAGVGSYNEQFF | TGTGCCAGCTCACCTGGACTAGCGGGAGTTGGCTCCTACAATGAGCAGTTCTTC
NA | TRBJ2-7 | TRBV7-9 | NA | CASSFEGHSYEQYF | TGTGCCAGCAGCTTTGAGGGACACTCCTACGAGCAGTACTTC
NA | TRBJ2-5 | TRBV5-6 | NA | CASSLDMIIQETQYF | TGTGCCAGCAGTCTGGACATGATTATTCAAGAGACCCAGTACTTC
NA | TRBJ2-3 | TRBV3-1/TRBV3-2 | TRBD1 | CASSLGQDTQYF | TGTGCCAGCAGCCTGGGACAGGATACGCAGTATTTT
NA | TRBJ1-5 | TRBV7-8 | NA | CASSLDPWTSNQPQHF | TGTGCCAGCAGCTTAGACCCCTGGACTTCCAATCAGCCCCAGCATTTT
NA | TRBJ2-3 | TRBV24-1 | TRBD2 | CATSDRTSGRLFGADTQYF | TGTGCCACCAGTGATAGAACTAGCGGGAGGCTTTTCGGGGCAGATACGCAGTATTTT
NA | TRBJ1-1 | TRBV20-1 | NA | CSARRTVEAFF | TGCAGTGCTAGGCGGACAGTTGAAGCTTTCTTT
NA | TRBJ1-6 | TRBV9 | NA | CASSVGRGNNNSPLHF | TGTGCCAGCAGCGTAGGCAGGGGAAATAATAATTCACCCCTCCACTTT
NA | TRBJ2-1 | TRBV13 | TRBD2 | CASSPRTSGIHEQFF | TGTGCCAGCAGCCCGCGGACTAGCGGGATCCATGAGCAGTTCTTC
NA | TRBJ2-2 | TRBV5-1 | TRBD1 | CASSPPGQGNTGELFF | TGCGCCAGCAGCCCCCCTGGACAGGGTAACACCGGGGAGCTGTTTTTT
NA | TRBJ1-4 | TRBV5-1 | NA | CASSPSWGDEKLFF | TGCGCCAGCAGCCCCTCTTGGGGGGATGAAAAACTGTTTTTT
once | TRBJ2-7 | TRBV11-1 | TRBD1 | CASSSRGTGGEQYF | TGTGCCAGCAGCTCTAGAGGGACAGGGGGAGAGCAGTACTTC